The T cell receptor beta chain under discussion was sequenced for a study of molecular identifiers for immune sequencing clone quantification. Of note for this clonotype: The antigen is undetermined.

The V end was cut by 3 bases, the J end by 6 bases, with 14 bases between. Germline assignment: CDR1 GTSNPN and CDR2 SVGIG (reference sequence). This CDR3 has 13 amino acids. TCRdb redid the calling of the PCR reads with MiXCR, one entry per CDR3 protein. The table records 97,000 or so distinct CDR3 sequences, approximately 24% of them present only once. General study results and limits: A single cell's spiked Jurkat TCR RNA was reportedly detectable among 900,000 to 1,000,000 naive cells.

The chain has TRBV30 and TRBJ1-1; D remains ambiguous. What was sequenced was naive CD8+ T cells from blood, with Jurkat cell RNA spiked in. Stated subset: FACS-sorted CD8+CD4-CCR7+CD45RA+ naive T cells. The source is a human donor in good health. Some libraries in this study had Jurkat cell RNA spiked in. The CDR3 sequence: CAWRVLFGAEAFF. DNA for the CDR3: TGTGCCTGGAGGGTACTTTTTGGCGCTGAAGCTTTCTTT.